One and the same sample provided the 17 T cell receptor beta chains below, sequenced in a study of CD8 T cells in ankylosing spondylitis. TCRdb used MiXCR to reprocess the 5' RACE reads, holding one entry per CDR3 protein. This sample has about 240,000 distinct CDR3 sequences, with 7.5% to 9% found just once. The specimen sequenced was blood, either unsorted or a sorted T cell fraction (not recorded which). The receptors were gathered from a male donor with ankylosing spondylitis or in good health (not recorded which).

V and J are TRBV30 and TRBJ1-1, with TRBD1 matching 7 bases. The CDR3 totals 15 residues. Germline V gene lookup returns CDR1 GTSNPN and CDR2 SVGIG (reference sequence). With V trimmed by 2 bases and J by 5 bases, 11 bases remained unmatched. CDR3 sequence reads: CAWSRRGSRGTEAFF. In DNA, the CDR3 is TGTGCCTGGAGTCGGAGGGGGTCCAGGGGGACTGAAGCTTTCTTT.

This clonotype has ten or more counts. This sequence joins TRBV6-1 and TRBJ2-7, with D perhaps matching TRBD1 (6 bases). The germline V and J ends were trimmed by 5 bases and 1 base, with 9 bases remaining between them. CDR1 and CDR2 from the germline V gene are MNHNS and SASEGT. The CDR3 loop spans 13 amino acids. The CDR3 sequence: CASSSRGSYEQYF. CDR3 DNA sequence: TGTGCCAGCAGTAGCAGGGGATCCTACGAGCAGTACTTC.

This clonotype was picked up a small number of times. The chain joins TRBV4-1 to TRBJ2-3; 8 bases agree with TRBD1. Germline loops: CDR1 MGHRA, CDR2 YSYEKL. Trimming cost V 1 base and J 3 bases; bases outside gene matches: 21. The CDR3 has 21 amino acids. The CDR3 DNA sequence: TGCGCCAGCAGCCAAGGAAGAGGAGGAACAGGGGGTCTATCGAGAACAGATACGCAGTATTTT. Its protein product is CASSQGRGGTGGLSRTDTQYF.

This clonotype has only a few counts. V gene TRBV6-1 combines with J gene TRBJ1-5, with D unclear. The CDR3 consists of 14 residues. Germline CDR1 reads MNHNS; CDR2 reads SASEGT. Deletions cut 8 bases from V and 8 bases from J, with 19 bases between. The CDR3 loop reads CASSHSLSLEPQHF. CDR3 sequence (DNA): TGTGCCAGCTCTCACAGCCTAAGTTTGGAGCCCCAGCATTTT.

This clonotype has a handful of counts. V is TRBV7-2 and J is TRBJ2-5; D is ambiguous. Per germline, CDR1 SGHTA and CDR2 FQGNSA. This CDR3 contains 13 residues. V shed 1 base and J shed 3 bases, with 6 bases lying between them. Here the CDR3 DNA reads TGTGCCAGCAGCTTAGGGCCGGAAGAGACCCAGTACTTC. This encodes CASSLGPEETQYF.

This clonotype came up a few times. The chain recombines TRBV7-2 with TRBJ1-5; 7 bases are shared with TRBD1. Trimming at V came to 1 base and at J to 3 bases, leaving 3 bases not matched to a gene. The V gene's germline CDR1 is SGHTA and CDR2 FQGNSA. CDR3 length: 15 residues. CDR3 DNA: TGTGCCAGCAGCTTAGACACAGGGGCCAATCAGCCCCAGCATTTT. Its protein is CASSLDTGANQPQHF.

This clonotype came up a few times. The chain carries TRBV25-1 and TRBJ2-5; the match to TRBD1 covers 10 bases. The CDR3 loop spans 13 amino acids. The germline gives CDR1 MGHDK, CDR2 SYGVNS. V shed 7 bases and J 5 bases; nucleotides not matched to a gene: 4. CDR3 sequence (DNA): TGTGCCAGCACAGACAGGGGGCCGGAGACCCAGTACTTC. This sequence encodes CASTDRGPETQYF.

This clonotype has a count of ten or more. The genes are TRBV19 and TRBJ1-4, with a weak D call TRBD1 (6 bases). Trimming left V 6 bases short and J 3 bases short, with 14 bases between. The length of the CDR3 is 15 residues. CDR1 is LNHDA, CDR2 SQIVND, per germline (reference sequence). CDR3 nucleotides: TGTGCCAGTAGCCGGAAACAGGGACCTAATGAAAAACTGTTTTTT. Translating gives CASSRKQGPNEKLFF.

Many counts were recorded for this clonotype. This rearrangement joins TRBV20-1 to TRBJ2-1; 10 positions agree with TRBD2. CDR1 is DFQATT, CDR2 SNEGSKA, per germline (reference sequence). The CDR3 has 16 amino acids. Trimming took 6 bases from V and 6 from J; bases not matched to a gene: 14. The CDR3 sequence: CSAKAWTSGNSNEQFF. CDR3 DNA sequence: TGCAGTGCCAAAGCTTGGACTAGCGGCAACTCCAATGAGCAGTTCTTC.

Many counts were recorded for this clonotype. The junction and the germline gene differ at one end; a read error may be behind it. This chain uses TRBV7-7 with TRBJ2-2; 12 nucleotides line up with TRBD2. The CDR3 sequence is 18 residues long. CDR1 is SSHAT, CDR2 FNYEAQ, per germline (reference sequence). CDR3 region: CASSPLRASSGGAGELFF. CDR3 DNA: TGTGCTAGCAGCCCCCTGCGTGCTTCTAGCGGGGGGGCCGGGGAGCTGTTTTTT. Together with reference TRBV7-7 and TRBJ2-2, the CDR3 gives the full variable domain: GAGVSQSPRYKVTKRGQDVTLRCDPISSHATLYWYQQALGQGPEFLTYFNYEAQPDKSGLPSDRFSAERPEGSISTLTIQRTEQRDSAMYRCASSPLRASSGGAGELFFGEGSRLTVL.

This clonotype was observed many times. The CDR3 sequence is CASSLQGSEGYTF. CDR3 DNA sequence: TGCGCCAGCAGCCTACAGGGTTCCGAGGGCTACACCTTC. This rearrangement joins TRBV5-1 to TRBJ1-2; perhaps TRBD1 as D (6 bases). The CDR3 contains 13 residues. Germline CDR1 reads SGHRS; CDR2 reads YFSETQ. The germline V and J ends were trimmed by 4 bases and 8 bases, with 15 bases remaining between them. The variable domain in full, completed from reference TRBV5-1 and TRBJ1-2, reads KAGVTQTPRYLIKTRGQQVTLSCSPISGHRSVSWYQQTPGQGLQFLFEYFSETQRNKGNFPGRFSGRQFSNSRSEMNVSTLELGDSALYLCASSLQGSEGYTFGSGTRLTVV.

The chain couples TRBV7-9 to TRBJ2-7, with D uncertain. The germline gives CDR1 SEHNR, CDR2 FQNEAQ (reference sequence). The CDR3 is 13 amino acids. Trimming shortened V by 3 bases and J by 1 base, and 7 bases separated the two germline ends. CDR3 DNA sequence: TGTGCCAGCAGCTTGGGGAATTCCTACGAGCAGTACTTC. This translates into CASSLGNSYEQYF.

The chain carries TRBV7-2 and TRBJ2-7, with 8 bases lining up with TRBD1. Germline CDR1 is SGHTA and CDR2 is FQGNSA. Trimming cost V 5 bases and J 4 bases; bases outside gene matches: 10. The CDR3 is 15 residues long. This CDR3 is CASSNEPGGGYEQYF. DNA of the CDR3: TGTGCCAGCAGCAACGAACCAGGGGGCGGTTACGAGCAGTACTTC.

This chain connects TRBV14 to TRBJ1-2; D is possibly TRBD1 (5 bases). With 4 bases removed from V and 4 bases from J, the gap between germline ends came to 16 bases. The CDR3 has 15 residues. Looked up from germline, CDR1 is SGHDN and CDR2 is FVKESK. The CDR3 sequence is CASSPLRAGPYGYTF. The CDR3 DNA sequence: TGTGCCAGCAGCCCACTCAGGGCAGGCCCCTATGGCTACACCTTC.

The chain links TRBV20-1 to TRBJ2-6; the match to TRBD2 covers 11 bases. CDR3 length equals 19 residues. From germline, CDR1 is DFQATT and CDR2 SNEGSKA (reference sequence). V shed 6 bases and J 0 bases; nucleotides not matched to a gene: 13. CDR3 nucleotide sequence: TGCAGTGCCAAGCCTGGGACTAGCGGCCCATACTCTGGGGCCAACGTCCTGACTTTC. Translation gives CSAKPGTSGPYSGANVLTF.

This clonotype was picked up many times. The J gene is TRBJ1-2, the V gene TRBV7-8; TRBD1 agrees at 8 bases. The length of the CDR3 is 17 residues. CDR1 SGHVS and CDR2 FQNEAQ come from the germline V gene. V was pared by 5 bases and J by 5 bases, with 16 bases of the junction left unmatched. The CDR3, as DNA: TGTGCCAGCAGCCCTCGTAAGCGGACAGGGATAGAATATGGCTACACCTTC. Residues: CASSPRKRTGIEYGYTF.

At least ten counts were recorded for this clonotype. V and J are TRBV14 and TRBJ2-7; D call uncertain. CDR1 is SGHDN and CDR2 is FVKESK in the germline V gene. The V end was cut by 1 base, the J end by 5 bases, with 12 bases between. This CDR3 has 14 amino acids. The CDR3 protein is CASSQVTRLNEQYF. CDR3 DNA sequence: TGTGCCAGCAGCCAAGTCACTCGGCTGAACGAGCAGTACTTC.